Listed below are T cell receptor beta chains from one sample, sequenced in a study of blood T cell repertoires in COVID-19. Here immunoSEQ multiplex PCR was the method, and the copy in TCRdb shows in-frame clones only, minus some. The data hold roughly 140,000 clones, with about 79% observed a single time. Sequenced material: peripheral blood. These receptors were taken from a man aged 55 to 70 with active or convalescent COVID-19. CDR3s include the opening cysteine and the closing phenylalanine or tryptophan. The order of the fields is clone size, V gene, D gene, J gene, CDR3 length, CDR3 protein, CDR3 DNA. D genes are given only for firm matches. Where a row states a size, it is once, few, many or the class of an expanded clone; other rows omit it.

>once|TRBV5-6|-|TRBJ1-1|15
CASSLRLQDDTEAFF
TGTGCCAGCAGCTTGAGGTTACAGGACGACACTGAAGCTTTCTTT
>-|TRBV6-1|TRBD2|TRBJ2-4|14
CASSEETSGGIQYF
TGTGCCAGCAGTGAGGAGACTAGCGGGGGAATTCAGTACTTC
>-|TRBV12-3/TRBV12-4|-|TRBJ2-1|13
CASRAGPSLIEFF
TGTGCCAGCAGGGCGGGCCCTAGTCTAATCGAGTTCTTC
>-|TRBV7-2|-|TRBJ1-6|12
CASSDINSPLHF
TGTGCCAGCAGCGACATAAATTCACCCCTCCACTTT
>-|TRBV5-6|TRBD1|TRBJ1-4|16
CASSLTAGGAGEKLFF
TGTGCCAGCAGCTTAACGGCAGGGGGCGCCGGTGAAAAACTGTTTTTT
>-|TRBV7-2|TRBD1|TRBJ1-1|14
CASRYQTGGTEAFF
TGTGCCAGCAGATATCAGACAGGGGGCACTGAAGCTTTCTTT
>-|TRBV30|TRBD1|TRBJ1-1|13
CAWSERGPDEAFF
TGTGCCTGGAGTGAAAGGGGGCCTGATGAAGCTTTCTTT
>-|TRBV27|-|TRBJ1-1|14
CASSLSIFGTEAFF
TGTGCCAGCAGTTTATCTATTTTCGGGACTGAAGCTTTCTTT
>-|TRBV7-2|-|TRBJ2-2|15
CASSPRPRGTGELFF
TGTGCCAGCAGCCCCCGGCCCAGGGGCACCGGGGAGCTGTTTTTT
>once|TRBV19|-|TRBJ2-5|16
CASSISGILPQETQYF
TGTGCCAGTAGTATCTCGGGAATCTTACCACAAGAGACCCAGTACTTC
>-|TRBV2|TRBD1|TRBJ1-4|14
CASRSDRRNEKLFF
TGTGCCAGCAGGTCGGACAGGCGAAATGAAAAACTGTTTTTT
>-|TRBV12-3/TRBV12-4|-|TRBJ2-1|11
CASSSYNEQFF
TGTGCCAGCAGTTCTTACAATGAGCAGTTCTTC
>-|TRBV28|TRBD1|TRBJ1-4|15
CASSPTGGRNEKLFF
TGTGCCAGCAGTCCGACAGGGGGGCGCAATGAAAAACTGTTTTTT
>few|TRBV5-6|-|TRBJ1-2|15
CASSPGGQGVYGYTF
TGTGCCAGCAGCCCCGGGGGGCAGGGCGTCTATGGCTACACCTTC
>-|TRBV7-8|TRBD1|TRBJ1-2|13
CASRIQGALGYTF
TGTGCCAGCAGGATCCAGGGGGCGCTTGGCTACACCTTC
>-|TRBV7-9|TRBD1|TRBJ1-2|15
CASSLEGGEGNGYTF
TGTGCCAGCAGCTTAGAAGGGGGCGAGGGAAATGGCTACACCTTC
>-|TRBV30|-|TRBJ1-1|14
CAWSVDRINTEAFF
TGTGCCTGGAGTGTTGACAGAATAAACACTGAAGCTTTCTTT
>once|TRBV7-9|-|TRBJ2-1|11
CASSLGPEQFF
TGTGCCAGCAGCTTGGGCCCTGAGCAGTTCTTC
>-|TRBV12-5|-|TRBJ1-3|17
CASVEPQGVAVGNTIYF
TGTGCTAGTGTAGAACCACAGGGAGTGGCCGTTGGAAACACCATATATTTT
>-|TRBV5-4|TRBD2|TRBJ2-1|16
CASSSRSSGTYNEQFF
TGTGCCAGCAGCTCGCGGTCTAGCGGAACCTACAATGAGCAGTTCTTC
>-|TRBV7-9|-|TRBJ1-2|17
CASSPPSLYTTNYGYTF
TGTGCCAGCAGCCCCCCCAGCCTTTATACTACCAACTATGGCTACACCTTC
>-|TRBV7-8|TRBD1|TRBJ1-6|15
CASSSRDRLNSPLHF
TGTGCCAGCAGCTCCCGGGACAGACTTAATTCACCCCTCCACTTT
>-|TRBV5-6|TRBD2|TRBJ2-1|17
CASSLAFVAGVDNEQFF
TGTGCCAGCAGCTTGGCTTTTGTAGCGGGAGTCGACAATGAGCAGTTCTTC
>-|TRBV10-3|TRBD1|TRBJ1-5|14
CASRVTGGDQPQHF
TGTGCCAGTCGAGTGACAGGGGGGGATCAGCCCCAGCATTTT
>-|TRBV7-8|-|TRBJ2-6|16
CASSTPTGSGANVLTF
TGTGCCAGCAGCACGCCGACTGGCTCTGGGGCCAACGTCCTGACTTTC
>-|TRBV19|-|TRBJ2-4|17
CASSIGFLGGGKNIQYF
TGTGCCAGTAGTATTGGATTCCTAGGGGGGGGAAAAAACATTCAGTACTTC